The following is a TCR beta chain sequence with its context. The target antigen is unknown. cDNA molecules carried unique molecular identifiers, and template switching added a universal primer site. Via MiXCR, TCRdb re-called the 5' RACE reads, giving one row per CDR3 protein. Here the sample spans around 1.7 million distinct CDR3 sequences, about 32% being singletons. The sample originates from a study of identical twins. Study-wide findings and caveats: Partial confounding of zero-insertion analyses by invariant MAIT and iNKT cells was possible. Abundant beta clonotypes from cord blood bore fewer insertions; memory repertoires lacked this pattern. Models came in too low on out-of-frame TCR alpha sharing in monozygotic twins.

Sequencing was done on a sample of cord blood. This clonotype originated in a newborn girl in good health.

This chain's CDR3 is CASSSTPDRPLTDTQYF. In DNA form, the CDR3 reads TGTGCCAGCAGCTCCACCCCAGACAGGCCGCTCACAGATACGCAGTATTTT. The chain links TRBV7-2 to TRBJ2-3, with a possible D match to TRBD1 (6 bases). The CDR3 has 17 residues. Germline V lookup: CDR1 SGHTA, CDR2 FQGNSA. V was trimmed by 4 bases and J by 2 bases, leaving 19 bases between them.